Listed here are 14 T cell receptor beta chains from one sample, sequenced in a study of blood T cell repertoires in COVID-19. Data came from immunoSEQ multiplex PCR; TCRdb stores just in-frame clones and leaves some out. Here the sample spans 150,000 to 180,000 clones, about 90% being singletons. Sequenced sample: peripheral blood. All receptors come from a man between 45 and 60 years old with acute or convalescent COVID-19.

In its sample, this clone was seen once. The V call is TRBV4-1, the J call TRBJ2-3; the D gene is possibly TRBD2 (5 bases). V was shortened by 0 bases and J by 0 bases, with 10 bases between the two germline ends. Germline-derived CDR1 and CDR2 are MGHRA and YSYEKL. This CDR3 comprises 16 residues. For the CDR3, the DNA is TGCGCCAGCAGCCAAGAACGGGGAGTTAGCACAGATACGCAGTATTTT. Translating gives CASSQERGVSTDTQYF.

This chain joins TRBV7-9 and TRBJ2-2; no definite D call. Germline loops: CDR1 SEHNR, CDR2 FQNEAQ (reference sequence). V was cut by 5 bases and J by 3 bases, with 10 bases left in between. The length of the CDR3 is 14 residues. CDR3 residues: CASSHPPDTGELFF. Here the CDR3 DNA reads TGTGCCAGCAGCCATCCTCCAGACACCGGGGAGCTGTTTTTT.

The rearrangement joins TRBV6-5 to TRBJ1-2; 9 bases align to TRBD1. Per the germline V gene, CDR1 is MNHEY and CDR2 is SVGAGI. J was trimmed by 6 bases and V by 10 bases; bases with no gene match: 9. This CDR3 region has 13 residues. The CDR3 DNA reads TGTGCCACCCTGAGCAGACAGGGGGATGGCTACACCTTC. The encoded protein is CATLSRQGDGYTF.

The rearrangement links TRBV3-1 (or the pseudogene TRBV3-2) to TRBJ2-1, with D maybe TRBD2 (5 bases). CDR3 length: 15 amino acids. Trimming stripped 4 bases from V and 2 bases from J, with 12 bases between. Germline V lookup: CDR1 LGHDT, CDR2 YNNKEL (reference sequence). The CDR3, as DNA: TGTGCCAGCAGCCCCGGGAAGAATCCCTACAATGAGCAGTTCTTC. It specifies CASSPGKNPYNEQFF.

The chain couples TRBV28 to TRBJ1-4; 8 bases fit TRBD1. Trimming cost V 6 bases and J 8 bases; bases outside gene matches: 8. The CDR3 is 14 amino acids. Germline lookup yields CDR1 MDHEN and CDR2 SYDVKM. CDR3 sequence (DNA): TGTGCCAGCAGCCCGACAGGGGTGGGGGAAAAACTGTTTTTT. Residues: CASSPTGVGEKLFF.

This clone was detected only once. The chain employs TRBV10-3 and TRBJ1-2; TRBD1 matches 8 bases. CDR1 is ENHRY and CDR2 is SYGVKD in the germline V gene. CDR3 length: 13 residues. V was clipped by 6 bases and J by 7 bases; unmatched bases: 7. CDR3 bases: TGTGCCATCAGGGAGACAGGGGTCGGTGGCTACACCTTC. It codes for CAIRETGVGGYTF.

The rearrangement joins TRBV18 to TRBJ2-1; 8 nucleotides match TRBD1. Germline CDR1 and CDR2: KGHSH and LQKENI. V trimming: 0 bases; J trimming: 7 bases; junction bases outside the gene matches: 5. The CDR3 consists of 15 residues. This chain's CDR3 is CASSPPSQGANEQFF. In DNA form, the CDR3 reads TGTGCCAGCTCACCACCATCGCAGGGGGCAAATGAGCAGTTCTTC.

The V and J genes are TRBV7-9 and TRBJ2-5, with D possibly TRBD1 on 6 matching bases. In germline, CDR1 is SEHNR, CDR2 FQNEAQ (reference sequence). V lost 4 bases to trimming and J lost 1 base, with 13 bases between them. The CDR3 contains 15 residues. CDR3 nucleotides: TGTGCCAGCAGCTCATCAGGGGTCCGCCAAGAGACCCAGTACTTC. As protein: CASSSSGVRQETQYF.

The chain combines TRBV5-4 with TRBJ2-2; perhaps TRBD2 as D (5 bases). CDR3 size: 14 residues. Germline assignment: CDR1 SGHNT and CDR2 YYREEE (reference sequence). The V end was cut by 1 base, the J end by 3 bases, with 7 bases between. This CDR3 is CASSLREYTGELFF. The CDR3 DNA reads as TGTGCCAGCAGCTTGAGGGAGTACACCGGGGAGCTGTTTTTT.

This sequence joins TRBV7-9 and TRBJ1-5; D is unclear. The CDR3 is 14 residues long. Trimming pared 5 bases from V and 3 bases from J, leaving 11 bases between. The germline CDR1 and CDR2 sequences are SEHNR and FQNEAQ (reference sequence). The CDR3 loop reads CASSPGTYNQPQHF. CDR3 DNA sequence: TGTGCCAGCAGCCCCGGTACTTACAATCAGCCCCAGCATTTT.

V is TRBV7-8 and J is TRBJ1-5; D gene ambiguous. CDR3 length: 13 residues. Trimming left V 1 base short and J 7 bases short, with 8 bases between. Germline CDR1 is SGHVS and CDR2 is FQNEAQ. The CDR3 region is CASSLGRLQPQHF. The CDR3 coding sequence is TGTGCCAGCAGCTTAGGTCGACTCCAGCCCCAGCATTTT.

V gene TRBV19 combines with J gene TRBJ2-2; TRBD2 matches at 9 bases. Per germline, CDR1 LNHDA and CDR2 SQIVND (reference sequence). This CDR3 region has 16 residues. V was clipped by 2 bases and J by 6 bases; unmatched bases: 7. The CDR3 DNA reads as TGTGCCAGTAGTATATTTGCTAGCGGGATACCCGGGGAGCTGTTTTTT. This translates into CASSIFASGIPGELFF.

The gene calls are TRBV12-3 or TRBV12-4 and TRBJ1-2; TRBD1 might be the D (5 bases). Trimming cost V 0 bases and J 8 bases, with 7 bases left between them. The CDR3 totals 12 residues. CDR3 bases: TGTGCCAGCAGTTTAGCAGGGGTCGGCTACACCTTC. Translating it yields CASSLAGVGYTF.

The rearrangement uses TRBV11-3 and TRBJ2-1; possible D gene TRBD2, 6 bases. With 5 bases removed from V and 0 bases from J, the gap between germline ends came to 20 bases. Per germline, CDR1 SGHNT and CDR2 YENEEA. CDR3 length equals 18 residues. The CDR3 DNA is TGTGCCAGCAGCCTTCCGCGGGGAGCCCTCAGCTCCTACAATGAGCAGTTCTTC. Its protein is CASSLPRGALSSYNEQFF.